The 29 T cell receptor beta chains below were found in one sample sequenced in a study of identical twins. One entry per CDR3 protein, called by TCRdb with MiXCR from the 5' RACE reads. Of approximately 240,000 distinct CDR3 sequences listed, around 15% are singletons. The sample comprised memory (CD45RO+) T cells sorted from blood. These receptors were taken from a woman aged 18-35 years in good health.

This clonotype showed up just a few times. DNA for the CDR3: TGCAGTGCTAGTTATGGATATACTGAAGCTTTCTTT. Translated, it gives CSASYGYTEAFF. The V call is TRBV20-1, the J call TRBJ1-1; no clear D gene. The CDR3 runs 12 residues. Germline values: CDR1 DFQATT, CDR2 SNEGSKA (reference sequence). The V gene lost 3 bases and the J gene lost 5 bases, with 10 bases spanning the gap.

The J gene is TRBJ2-3, the V gene TRBV12-3 or TRBV12-4; 8 nucleotides align to TRBD2. This CDR3 is built from 15 residues. The V gene end was trimmed by 5 bases and the J gene end by 2 bases; junction bases not matched to a gene: 6. The CDR3 region has the DNA TGTGCCAGCAGTCCCGTAGCGGGACCCACAGATACGCAGTATTTT. It yields the protein CASSPVAGPTDTQYF.

This clonotype was seen more than once but under ten times. The V gene is TRBV5-5, the J gene TRBJ2-2; D is possibly TRBD1 or TRBD2 (5 bases each). The V gene's germline CDR1 is SGHKS and CDR2 YYEKEE (reference sequence). V gave up 3 bases and J gave up 2 bases, with 11 bases separating them. The CDR3 runs to 15 residues. CDR3 sequence (DNA): TGTGCCAGCAGCTCCGGGACCGTTAACACCGGGGAGCTGTTTTTT. As protein: CASSSGTVNTGELFF. Supplemented by reference TRBV5-5 and TRBJ2-2, the full variable domain reads DAGVTQSPTHLIKTRGQQVTLRCSPISGHKSVSWYQQVLGQGPQFIFQYYEKEERGRGNFPDRFSARQFPNYSSELNVNALLLGDSALYLCASSSGTVNTGELFFGEGSRLTVL.

This clonotype was observed a handful of times. The chain carries TRBV20-1 and TRBJ1-1; D unclear. V shed 6 bases and J shed 0 bases, with 11 bases lying between them. Germline CDR1 reads DFQATT; CDR2 reads SNEGSKA (reference sequence). CDR3 length: 13 amino acids. The CDR3 DNA sequence: TGCAGTGCCCAATCGGCGATGAACACTGAAGCTTTCTTT. It is translated as CSAQSAMNTEAFF.

V usage is TRBV7-2 and J usage is TRBJ2-7; tentative D call: TRBD2 (5 bases). The V end was cut by 5 bases, the J end by 3 bases, with 23 bases between. The CDR3 loop spans 17 amino acids. Germline V lookup: CDR1 SGHTA, CDR2 FQGNSA. The CDR3 sequence is CASSLQSPGGPHYEQYF. The CDR3 DNA follows: TGTGCCAGCAGCCTCCAATCCCCCGGCGGGCCTCACTACGAGCAGTACTTC. The whole variable domain, remainder taken from reference TRBV7-2 and TRBJ2-7, is GAGVSQSPSNKVTEKGKDVELRCDPISGHTALYWYRQSLGQGLEFLIYFQGNSAPDKSGLPSDRFSAERTGGSVSTLTIQRTQQEDSAVYLCASSLQSPGGPHYEQYFGPGTRLTVT.

The chain has TRBV20-1 and TRBJ2-7; 9 bases are shared with TRBD2. CDR3 size: 13 residues. The V and J ends lost 6 bases and 6 bases, in that order; junction bases with no gene match: 9. From germline, CDR1 is DFQATT and CDR2 SNEGSKA (reference sequence). The CDR3 reads CSATRTSVGEQYF. In DNA, the CDR3 is TGCAGTGCGACCCGGACTAGCGTAGGCGAGCAGTACTTC.

The V and J genes are TRBV6-1 and TRBJ2-5, with TRBD2 as a possible D gene (6 bases). The CDR3 is made up of 15 amino acids. Germline assignment: CDR1 MNHNS and CDR2 SASEGT. V was pared by 6 bases and J by 0 bases, with 14 bases between. The chain's CDR3 is CASSPLGGNQETQYF. CDR3 coding DNA: TGTGCCAGCAGCCCCCTAGGCGGGAACCAAGAGACCCAGTACTTC.

This clonotype was counted only a few times. The rearrangement joins TRBV3-1 to TRBJ1-6; the match to TRBD1 covers 7 bases. The trim removed 4 bases at V and 5 bases at J, leaving 5 bases unmatched. Germline-derived CDR1 and CDR2 are LGHDT and YNNKEL (reference sequence). The CDR3 sequence is 15 residues long. CDR3 nucleotide sequence: TGTGCCAGCAGCCGGGACAGATGGGATAATTCACCCCTCCACTTT. Its protein is CASSRDRWDNSPLHF. Based on the CDR3 plus reference TRBV3-1 and TRBJ1-6, the full variable domain is DTAVSQTPKYLVTQMGNDKSIKCEQNLGHDTMYWYKQDSKKFLKIMFSYNNKELIINETVPNRFSPKSPDKAHLNLHINSLELGDSAVYFCASSRDRWDNSPLHFGNGTRLTVT.

The sample holds a few counts of this clonotype. The V call is TRBV18, the J call TRBJ2-7; 10 bases map to TRBD2. Germline V CDR1 and CDR2: KGHSH, LQKENI. The CDR3 spans 14 residues. Trimming took 5 bases from V and 6 from J; bases not matched to a gene: 7. CDR3 loop: CASSNPAGGSEQYF. CDR3 in DNA: TGTGCCAGCTCAAATCCAGCGGGAGGGAGCGAGCAGTACTTC.

This clonotype was seen repeatedly, ten times or more. The chain has TRBV20-1 and TRBJ2-5; the D is unclear. The CDR3 is 14 amino acids. Germline V gives CDR1 DFQATT, CDR2 SNEGSKA (reference sequence). V lost 6 bases and J 7 bases, leaving 21 bases between the germline ends. CDR3 residues: CSALSSDLWGTQYF. For the CDR3, the DNA is TGCAGTGCGCTAAGTTCGGACCTCTGGGGGACCCAGTACTTC.

The count of this clonotype is one. J is TRBJ2-1 and V is TRBV20-1; weak D call: TRBD2 (6 bases). The V end lost 0 bases, the J end lost 7 bases, and 16 bases lay between the germline ends. CDR3 length equals 15 residues. From germline, CDR1 is DFQATT and CDR2 SNEGSKA (reference sequence). CDR3 nucleotides: TGCAGTGCTAGAGATCAACGGGAGTATTATAATGAGCAGTTCTTC. Translating it yields CSARDQREYYNEQFF.

The V gene is TRBV20-1, the J gene TRBJ2-4, with D tentatively TRBD1 (6 bases). V lost 3 bases, J lost 8 bases, and 20 bases lay in between. This CDR3 has 15 amino acids. Germline V gives CDR1 DFQATT, CDR2 SNEGSKA (reference sequence). CDR3 nucleotides: TGCAGTGCTAGGGGGGCAGGGGATTTGGTGGACATTCAGTACTTC. Translating gives CSARGAGDLVDIQYF.

This clonotype was seen only a few times. The rearrangement uses TRBV10-3 and TRBJ1-2; 7 bases agree with TRBD1. The J segment lost 7 bases and the V segment lost 8 bases, leaving 7 bases of the junction unmatched. The CDR3 spans 12 residues. Per the germline V gene, CDR1 is ENHRY and CDR2 is SYGVKD. The CDR3 protein is CAILNTGVGYTF. The CDR3 coding sequence is TGTGCCATCCTTAACACAGGGGTTGGCTACACCTTC.

This clonotype was counted only a few times. V is TRBV3-1 and J is TRBJ2-1; TRBD2 matches at 8 bases. CDR1 LGHDT and CDR2 YNNKEL come from the germline V gene (reference sequence). The CDR3 loop spans 17 amino acids. V shed 2 bases, J shed 6 bases, and the junction held 12 bases outside the gene matches. The CDR3 nucleotides are TGTGCCAGCAGCCAAATGGCCGTGGGACTAGACGTCAATGAGCAGTTCTTC. Encoded protein: CASSQMAVGLDVNEQFF.

This clonotype was found a few times. The CDR3 sequence: CASSEWTGGPETQYF. CDR3 nucleotides: TGCGCCAGCAGTGAGTGGACAGGGGGCCCCGAGACCCAGTACTTC. The rearrangement joins TRBV10-1 to TRBJ2-5, with 11 bases aligning to TRBD1. The junction had 3 bases not matched to a gene; V was cut back by 1 base and J by 5 bases. CDR1 is WNHNN and CDR2 is SYGVQD in the germline V gene (reference sequence). The CDR3 contains 15 residues.

V is TRBV4-1 and J is TRBJ1-5, with D perhaps TRBD1 (5 bases). The germline V gene has CDR1 MGHRA and CDR2 YSYEKL. Trimming removed 3 bases from V and 4 bases from J, with 10 bases in between. The CDR3 length is 14 residues. CDR3 protein: CASSHTGLNQPQHF. CDR3 bases: TGCGCCAGCAGCCATACAGGTTTGAATCAGCCCCAGCATTTT.

This chain uses TRBV19 with TRBJ2-3, with 10 bases that match TRBD1. The germline CDR1 and CDR2 sequences are LNHDA and SQIVND (reference sequence). The CDR3 runs to 15 residues. V lost 6 bases and J lost 2; bases outside the gene matches: 5. The CDR3 spells CASRRGQGVTDTQYF. CDR3 bases: TGTGCCAGTAGGCGCGGACAGGGGGTCACAGATACGCAGTATTTT.

This chain connects TRBV3-1 to TRBJ2-1; D might be TRBD2 (5 bases). The CDR3 is 15 residues long. V was pared by 4 bases and J by 4 bases, with 14 bases between. Per the germline V gene, CDR1 is LGHDT and CDR2 is YNNKEL (reference sequence). The CDR3 loop is CASSRISRLYNEQFF. CDR3 bases: TGTGCCAGCAGCCGGATTTCCCGACTATACAATGAGCAGTTCTTC.

The chain recombines TRBV15 with TRBJ2-4; tentative D call: TRBD1 (5 bases). The CDR3 runs to 13 residues. Between the trimmed V and J ends, which lost 1 base and 8 bases, there was a span of 9 bases. Per germline, CDR1 LNHNV and CDR2 YYDKDF (reference sequence). The DNA of the CDR3 is TGTGCCACCAGCAGAGGGGGCATTGACATTCAGTACTTC. Amino acids: CATSRGGIDIQYF.

The chain has TRBV2 and TRBJ2-1, with 12 bases aligning to TRBD1. J gave up 9 bases and V 11 bases, and 8 bases lay outside the gene matches. The CDR3 has 13 residues. CDR1 and CDR2 (germline): SNHLY, FYNNEI. CDR3 sequence reads: CADEGQGAGEQFF. CDR3 DNA: TGTGCCGATGAGGGACAGGGGGCCGGTGAGCAGTTCTTC. The variable domain in full, completed from reference TRBV2 and TRBJ2-1, reads EPEVTQTPSHQVTQMGQEVILRCVPISNHLYFYWYRQILGQKVEFLVSFYNNEISEKSEIFDDQFSVERPDGSNFTLKIRSTKLEDSAMYFCADEGQGAGEQFFGPGTRLTVL.

The gene calls are TRBV6-2 or TRBV6-3 and TRBJ2-1; 7 positions match TRBD2. Trimming cost V 10 bases and J 0 bases; bases outside gene matches: 12. Germline assignment: CDR1 MNHEY and CDR2 SVGEGT. The CDR3 covers 16 residues. The CDR3 bases are TGTGCCACCCCCCGGTTAGGGACTAACTCCTACAATGAGCAGTTCTTC. Translated: CATPRLGTNSYNEQFF.

This clonotype was counted only a few times. The rearrangement links TRBV5-1 to TRBJ2-7, with unresolved D. With 5 bases removed from V and 7 bases from J, the gap between germline ends came to 16 bases. The CDR3 is 13 residues long. Germline CDR1 SGHRS, CDR2 YFSETQ. The CDR3 loop reads CASRQNENTEQYF. CDR3 DNA: TGCGCCAGCAGACAGAATGAGAATACGGAGCAGTACTTC.

The V and J genes are TRBV29-1 and TRBJ1-1; D is perhaps TRBD1 (5 bases). Deletions cut 4 bases from V and 1 base from J, with 13 bases between. Germline CDR1 is SQVTM and CDR2 is ANQGSEA. This CDR3 is built from 14 residues. CDR3 bases: TGCAGCGTTGTTAGGGGTGGGGGGAACACTGAAGCTTTCTTT. Translated, it gives CSVVRGGGNTEAFF.

This clonotype was seen at least ten times. This chain uses TRBV10-3 with TRBJ1-5; D might be TRBD1 (6 bases). Trimming removed 3 bases at V and 7 bases at J, with 13 bases between. The CDR3 contains 14 residues. Germline CDR1 is ENHRY and CDR2 is SYGVKD. This CDR3 is CAISEGGTMQPQHF. The CDR3 DNA sequence: TGTGCCATCAGTGAAGGTGGGACAATGCAGCCCCAGCATTTT.

This clonotype was detected many times. The rearrangement uses TRBV10-3 and TRBJ1-1; tentative D call: TRBD1 (5 bases). V lost 8 bases and J lost 4, with 14 bases in between. The CDR3 runs 13 residues. Germline V lookup: CDR1 ENHRY, CDR2 SYGVKD. The CDR3 loop reads CAIGVGGGTEAFF. In DNA form, the CDR3 reads TGTGCCATCGGAGTGGGGGGGGGCACTGAAGCTTTCTTT.

V is TRBV2 and J is TRBJ2-1; 13 positions match TRBD2. Losses at the gene ends were 6 bases for V and 7 bases for J; bases not matched to a gene: 6. CDR1 is SNHLY and CDR2 is FYNNEI in the germline V gene. The CDR3 sequence is 15 residues long. In DNA form, the CDR3 reads TGTGCCAGCAGGCCGACTAGCGGGAGGATGAATGAGCAGTTCTTC. Its protein product is CASRPTSGRMNEQFF.

The sample holds a few counts of this clonotype. The V and J genes are TRBV20-1 and TRBJ2-7; 7 bases map to TRBD2. The CDR3 loop spans 16 amino acids. CDR1 and CDR2 (germline): DFQATT, SNEGSKA (reference sequence). The V gene end was trimmed by 0 bases and the J gene end by 4 bases; junction bases not matched to a gene: 12. CDR3 bases: TGCAGTGCTAGAGATTTTGGGCGGGGGAACAGGTACGAGCAGTACTTC. Translated: CSARDFGRGNRYEQYF.

The chain links TRBV27 to TRBJ2-7; the D is unclear. V dropped 5 bases and J dropped 3 bases, with 14 bases sitting between them. The CDR3 length is 14 residues. Per the germline V gene, CDR1 is MNHEY and CDR2 is SMNVEV (reference sequence). The CDR3 DNA is TGTGCCAGCAGTATCCCTGGCGGTTTCTACGAGCAGTACTTC. Amino acid sequence: CASSIPGGFYEQYF.

The table lists this clonotype with a few counts. This chain joins TRBV7-9 and TRBJ1-1, with 7 nucleotides matching TRBD1. Germline V lookup: CDR1 SEHNR, CDR2 FQNEAQ (reference sequence). The junction had 2 bases not matched to a gene; V was cut back by 4 bases and J by 3 bases. The CDR3 totals 13 residues. The CDR3 spells CASSSQGDTEAFF. The CDR3 DNA sequence: TGTGCCAGCAGCTCTCAGGGGGACACTGAAGCTTTCTTT.